The 3 T cell receptor beta chains listed next were all sequenced from one sample in a study of low-dose radiotherapy and immunotherapy resistance in tumors. Time point specified: after trial treatment. Documented treatment: LDRT plus nivolumab, ipilimumab, low-dose cyclophosphamide and aspirin (RACIN trial). Alpha- and beta-chain coverage of first-strand cDNA came from TRAV- and TRBV-specific primers. With a constant-region primer and a V-primer adapter, TCRs were subjected to about 20 PCR cycles of amplification. TCRdb redid the calling of the reads with MiXCR, one entry per CDR3 protein. Of approximately 100,000 distinct CDR3 sequences listed, around 21% were seen once; the top ten hold over 4%. The material was PBMCs, obtained after low-dose radiotherapy plus immunotherapy. These receptors were collected from a male donor with prostate cancer.

This clonotype was picked up many times. This sequence joins TRBV6-2 or TRBV6-3 and TRBJ1-3, with D perhaps matching TRBD1 (6 bases). The germline gives CDR1 MNHEY, CDR2 SVGEGT. V was shortened by 6 bases and J by 1 base, with 16 bases between the two germline ends. The CDR3 loop spans 16 amino acids. As DNA, the CDR3 is TGTGCCAGCAGCTGGAGGGGGTATGTGTCTGGAAACACCATATATTTT. Its protein is CASSWRGYVSGNTIYF.

In its sample, this clonotype was seen many times. The CDR3 here is CSARGNNEQFF. Written as DNA, the CDR3 is TGCAGTGCTAGAGGAAACAATGAGCAGTTCTTC. The chain carries TRBV20-1 and TRBJ2-1, with D uncertain. Trimming pared 1 base from V and 5 bases from J, leaving 3 bases between. The CDR3 extends over 11 amino acids. The germline V gene encodes CDR1 DFQATT and CDR2 SNEGSKA (reference sequence).

This chain uses TRBV5-1 with TRBJ2-7, with D possibly TRBD1 on 5 matching bases. This CDR3 has 13 residues. Germline V gene lookup returns CDR1 SGHRS and CDR2 YFSETQ. The V end lost 0 bases, the J end lost 9 bases, and 13 bases lay between the germline ends. In DNA, the CDR3 is TGCGCCAGCAGCTTGGACAGGCCGTTCGTGCAGTACTTC. This codes for CASSLDRPFVQYF.